The TCR beta chain described here comes from a study of regulatory T cells in long-lasting Graves disease. Study-wide context: Over 5 years of antithyroid drugs plus positive TSH receptor antibodies defined persistent Graves' disease. General study results and limits: New patients shared fewer public clonotypes (more than 850) than persistent patients did (around 2,700).

This clonotype was counted a few times. Its target is unknown. Time point described: persistent/refractory GD, antithyroid drugs over 5 years with positive TRAb. From RNA extracted from PBMCs, the TCR library was made. Tubes containing EDTA received around 9.9 milliliters of drawn peripheral blood. Combining iRepertoire HTBI primers with Arm-PCR of CDR3 regions, the authors built TCR beta libraries. TCRdb re-called the multiplex PCR reads with MiXCR, one entry per CDR3 protein. The sample shows a few hundred thousand distinct CDR3 sequences, about a quarter of them seen only once. The starting material was peripheral blood mononuclear cells (PBMCs), obtained when the disease was refractory, from a patient treated with antithyroid drugs. The TCR comes from a female donor with Graves disease.

DNA for the CDR3: TGTGCCAGCAGTGTGGAGACGCATACCGGGGAGCTGTTTTTT. Amino acids: CASSVETHTGELFF. The V gene is TRBV2, the J gene TRBJ2-2; D not resolved. V was pared by 4 bases and J by 5 bases, with 11 bases between. Germline assignment: CDR1 SNHLY and CDR2 FYNNEI. CDR3 size: 14 residues.